This T cell receptor beta chain appears in the sequencing data of a study of spatial heterogeneity in lung cancer. Study at large: There was a strong correlation between the counts of TCR transcripts measured in tumor regions and a T cell transcriptional module score that was calculated from matched bulk RNA-seq. General study points: It was found that expanded intratumoral alpha and beta TCR counts tracked tumor mutation counts. In tumor T cells, estimated coverage reached about 7.3% for alpha chains and about 14% for beta chains.

This clonotype showed up many times. Its antigen is unknown. V was trimmed by 2 bases and J by 2 bases, leaving 11 bases between them. CDR3 length equals 15 residues. Germline V gene data show CDR1 as MNHNY and CDR2 as SVGAGI (reference sequence). TCRdb reprocessed the 5' RACE reads via MiXCR and lists one record per CDR3 protein. The repertoire consists of fewer than 20,000 distinct CDR3 sequences, with more than 5.5% occurring once and the leading ten covering roughly 3.7%. Time point reported: sample taken at primary tumor resection. Untreated early-stage non-small cell lung cancer patients, over 55 in total, were the donors. Frozen PBMC, nontumor lung or tumor provided whole RNA, which was sequenced unsorted.

The sequence derives from a female donor with early-stage non-small cell lung cancer. Sample: lung tumor tissue, taken at surgery. This chain joins TRBV6-6 and TRBJ2-3, with D possibly being TRBD1 (5 bases). CDR3 coding DNA: TGTGCCAGCAGTTACCCTCAGGGTCCCACAGATACGCAGTATTTT. Its protein product is CASSYPQGPTDTQYF.